This T cell receptor beta chain was recorded in a study of identical twins. This clonotype was recorded a few times. Its antigen is not known. Germline V gene sequence: CDR1 SNHLY, CDR2 FYNNEI. J was trimmed by 0 bases and V by 5 bases; bases with no gene match: 7. The CDR3 extends over 16 amino acids. TCRdb redid the calling of the 5' RACE reads with MiXCR, one entry per CDR3 protein. The sample comprises over 550,000 distinct CDR3 sequences, roughly 6.6% of which are singletons, and 1.6% rests with the top ten. Among all donors, each was a healthy Caucasian. Study-wide findings and caveats: Insertions were fewer in abundant cord blood beta clonotypes, whereas memory repertoires showed none of this pattern.

The sample was also reused in another study, on yellow fever vaccine responses in identical twins.

The V call is TRBV2, the J call TRBJ2-3; 8 bases are shared with TRBD2. Sequenced: PBMCs. The source of this sequence is a woman between 18 and 29 years old in good health. DNA for the CDR3: TGTGCCAGCAGTCCCCCAGGCGGGGGGAGCACAGATACGCAGTATTTT. Encoded protein: CASSPPGGGSTDTQYF.